Reported below is one T cell receptor beta chain. Its antigen remains unknown. This sample is drawn from a study of T cell repertoires in cytomegalovirus infection. About the research overall: CMV infection together with matching HLA type was indicated by public TCR beta signatures.

Study-wide results and caveats: CMV-specific TCR beta clonotypes restricted by HLA-C dominated the ex vivo response. The cumulative frequency of public TCR beta families identified carriers of CMV plus the relevant HLA.

TCRdb ran MiXCR on the reads and lists one entry per CDR3 protein. In the table there are fewer than 550,000 distinct CDR3 sequences, 26% of which are singletons. Looked up from germline, CDR1 is MRHNA and CDR2 is SNTAGT. Between the trimmed V and J ends, which lost 6 bases and 5 bases, there was a span of 17 bases. The CDR3 runs 15 residues. This chain connects TRBV6-4 to TRBJ1-5, with D possibly matching TRBD1 (5 bases). The sample taken for sequencing was PBMCs. The sequence derives from a human donor in good health (CMV status not recorded). Some clones in this sample may be carry-over from other donors' samples. The CDR3 loop reads CASRVSQGGDQPQHF. CDR3 DNA: TGTGCCAGCAGGGTCTCGCAGGGAGGCGATCAGCCCCAGCATTTT.